A selection of T cell receptor beta chains follows, all from one sample in a study of T cells in Graves' hyperthyroidism and ophthalmopathy. TCRdb redid the calling of the multiplex PCR reads with MiXCR, one entry per CDR3 protein. Of about 300,000 distinct CDR3 sequences listed, approximately 18% are singletons. The sequenced sample was blood. These receptors were obtained from a man aged 50-59 years with Graves' ophthalmopathy. Both conserved end residues are part of each CDR3. The order of the fields is clone size, J gene, V gene, CDR3 protein. Expanded clones get a size class; other rows say once, few or many, or leave the size out.

>many|TRBJ2-5|TRBV28
CASTSGQETQYF
>few|TRBJ2-3|TRBV28
CASSRGLAGGTDTQYF
>NA|TRBJ2-5|TRBV29-1
CSGGGAGAPETQYF
>many|TRBJ2-7|TRBV20-1
CSARDSNSYEQYF
>NA|TRBJ1-2|TRBV24-1
CATSAESVYGYTF
>many|TRBJ1-5|TRBV28
CASREQDQPQHF
>few|TRBJ2-5|TRBV20-1
CSATQETQYF
>many|TRBJ2-1|TRBV5-1
CASSLVPSGRRIGSNEQFF
>NA|TRBJ2-5|TRBV7-8
CASSLNFQETQYF
>many|TRBJ1-5|TRBV30
CAWSAAGRPSNQPQHF
>many|TRBJ1-2|TRBV5-1
CASSLGNYGYTF
>few|TRBJ2-1|TRBV5-6
CASSWGPNNEQFF
>NA|TRBJ1-4|TRBV4-1
CASSQVAGGTTNEKLFF
>NA|TRBJ1-4|TRBV20-1
CSAPRAEGSNEKLFF
>many|TRBJ2-7|TRBV12-3/TRBV12-4
CASSLGLYEQYF